The present T cell receptor (beta chain) was sequenced within a study of patients and donors after allogeneic stem cell transplantation. The table lists this clonotype with a few counts. TCRdb re-called the RT-PCR reads with MiXCR, one entry per CDR3 protein. The sample has about 200,000 distinct CDR3 sequences, over 30% seen once. CDR1 and CDR2 from the germline V gene are MNHNY and SVGAGI (reference sequence). V was trimmed by 6 bases and J by 5 bases, leaving 19 bases between them. CDR3 length: 15 residues. This sequence was found in a human donor who was either an allogeneic HSCT recipient or a stem cell or donor lymphocyte infusion donor (not recorded which). It is not recorded whose cells these are; they may come from a transplant donor. V and J are TRBV6-6 and TRBJ1-1, with D tentatively TRBD1 (6 bases). Sample: blood, either unsorted or a sorted T cell fraction (not recorded which). This chain's CDR3 is CASRLPGHGGTEAFF. CDR3 sequence (DNA): TGTGCCAGCAGATTACCGGGACACGGGGGGACTGAAGCTTTCTTT.